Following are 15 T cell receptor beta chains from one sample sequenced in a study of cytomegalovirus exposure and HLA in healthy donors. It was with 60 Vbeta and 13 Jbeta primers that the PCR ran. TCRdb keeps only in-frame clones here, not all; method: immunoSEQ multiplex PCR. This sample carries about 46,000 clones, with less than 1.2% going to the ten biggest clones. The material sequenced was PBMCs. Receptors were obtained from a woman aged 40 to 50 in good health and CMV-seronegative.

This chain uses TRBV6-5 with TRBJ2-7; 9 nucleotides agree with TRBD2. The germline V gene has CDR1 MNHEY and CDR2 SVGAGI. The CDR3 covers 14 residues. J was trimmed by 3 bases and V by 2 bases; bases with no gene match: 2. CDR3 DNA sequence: TGTGCCAGCAGTTACAGCGGGAGGCACTACGAGCAGTACTTC. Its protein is CASSYSGRHYEQYF.

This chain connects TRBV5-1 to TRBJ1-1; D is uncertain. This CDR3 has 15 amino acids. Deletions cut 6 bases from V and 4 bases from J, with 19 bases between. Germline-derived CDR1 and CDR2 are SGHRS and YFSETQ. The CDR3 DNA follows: TGCGCCAGCACAGCCGGGGTCTTGGGAGGCACTGAAGCTTTCTTT. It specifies CASTAGVLGGTEAFF.

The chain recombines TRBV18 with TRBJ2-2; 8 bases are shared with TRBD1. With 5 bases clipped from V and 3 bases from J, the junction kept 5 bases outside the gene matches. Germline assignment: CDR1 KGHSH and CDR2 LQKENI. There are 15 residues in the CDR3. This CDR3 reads CASSDGTGDTGELFF. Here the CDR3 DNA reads TGTGCCAGCTCAGACGGGACAGGTGACACCGGGGAGCTGTTTTTT.

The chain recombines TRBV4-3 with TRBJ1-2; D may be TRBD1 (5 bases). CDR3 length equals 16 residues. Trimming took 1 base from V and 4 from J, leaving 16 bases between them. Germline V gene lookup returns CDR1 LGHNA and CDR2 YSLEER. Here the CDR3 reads CASSQAGGGSRYGYTF. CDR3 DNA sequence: TGCGCCAGCAGCCAAGCCGGCGGGGGATCGCGCTATGGCTACACCTTC.

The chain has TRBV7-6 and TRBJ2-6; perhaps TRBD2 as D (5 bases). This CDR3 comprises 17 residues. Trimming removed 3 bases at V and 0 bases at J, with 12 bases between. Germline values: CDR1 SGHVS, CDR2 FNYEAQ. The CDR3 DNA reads TGTGCCAGCAGCTTGGAGGAGACACGCTCTGGGGCCAACGTCCTGACTTTC. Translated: CASSLEETRSGANVLTF.

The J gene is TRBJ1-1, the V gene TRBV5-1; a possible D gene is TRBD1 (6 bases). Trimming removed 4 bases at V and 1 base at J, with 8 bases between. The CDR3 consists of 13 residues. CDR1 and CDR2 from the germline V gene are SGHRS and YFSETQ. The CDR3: CASSGTPNTEAFF. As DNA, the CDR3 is TGCGCCAGCAGCGGGACACCGAACACTGAAGCTTTCTTT. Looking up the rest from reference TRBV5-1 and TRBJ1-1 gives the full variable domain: KAGVTQTPRYLIKTRGQQVTLSCSPISGHRSVSWYQQTPGQGLQFLFEYFSETQRNKGNFPGRFSGRQFSNSRSEMNVSTLELGDSALYLCASSGTPNTEAFFGQGTRLTVV.

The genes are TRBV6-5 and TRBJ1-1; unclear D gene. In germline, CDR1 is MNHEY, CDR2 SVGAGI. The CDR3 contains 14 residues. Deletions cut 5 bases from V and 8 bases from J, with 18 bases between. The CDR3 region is CASSLGWGSVEAFF. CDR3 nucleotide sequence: TGTGCCAGCAGTCTCGGGTGGGGTAGCGTCGAAGCTTTCTTT.

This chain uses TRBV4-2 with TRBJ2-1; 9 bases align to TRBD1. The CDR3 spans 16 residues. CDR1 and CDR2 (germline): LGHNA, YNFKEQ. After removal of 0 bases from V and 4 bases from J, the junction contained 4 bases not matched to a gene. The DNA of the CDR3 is TGTGCCAGCAGCCAAGACGGGGACAGGGTGTACAATGAGCAGTTCTTC. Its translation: CASSQDGDRVYNEQFF.

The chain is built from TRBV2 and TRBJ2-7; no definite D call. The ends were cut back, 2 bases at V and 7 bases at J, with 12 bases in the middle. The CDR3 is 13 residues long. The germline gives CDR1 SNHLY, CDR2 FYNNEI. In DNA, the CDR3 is TGTGCCAGCAGTGAAAATCAGGTTACAGAGCAGTACTTC. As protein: CASSENQVTEQYF. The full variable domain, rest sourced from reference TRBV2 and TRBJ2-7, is EPEVTQTPSHQVTQMGQEVILRCVPISNHLYFYWYRQILGQKVEFLVSFYNNEISEKSEIFDDQFSVERPDGSNFTLKIRSTKLEDSAMYFCASSENQVTEQYFGPGTRLTVT.

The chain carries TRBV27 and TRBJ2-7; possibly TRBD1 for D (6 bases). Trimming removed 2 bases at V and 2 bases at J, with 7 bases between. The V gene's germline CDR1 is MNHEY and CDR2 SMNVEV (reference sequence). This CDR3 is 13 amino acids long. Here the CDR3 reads CASSLNRAYEQYF. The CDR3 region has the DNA TGTGCCAGCAGTTTAAACAGGGCCTACGAGCAGTACTTC.

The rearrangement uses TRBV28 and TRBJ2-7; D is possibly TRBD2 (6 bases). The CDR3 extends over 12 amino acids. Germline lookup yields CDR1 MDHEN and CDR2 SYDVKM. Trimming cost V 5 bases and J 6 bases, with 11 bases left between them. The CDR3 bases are TGTGCCAGCAGTCCGAACGGGAGCGAGCAGTACTTC. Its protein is CASSPNGSEQYF.

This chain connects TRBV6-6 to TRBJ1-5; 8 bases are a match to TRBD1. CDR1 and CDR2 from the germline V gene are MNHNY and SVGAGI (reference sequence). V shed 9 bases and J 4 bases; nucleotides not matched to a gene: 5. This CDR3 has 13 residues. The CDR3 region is CASSTGGNQPQHF. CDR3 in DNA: TGTGCCAGTTCTACAGGGGGAAATCAGCCCCAGCATTTT.

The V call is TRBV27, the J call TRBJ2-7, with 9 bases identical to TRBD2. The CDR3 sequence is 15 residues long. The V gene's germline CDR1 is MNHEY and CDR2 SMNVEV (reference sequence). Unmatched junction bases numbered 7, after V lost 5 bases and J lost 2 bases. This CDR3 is CASSIGTSYTYEQYF. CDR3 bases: TGTGCCAGCAGTATCGGGACTAGCTACACCTACGAGCAGTACTTC.

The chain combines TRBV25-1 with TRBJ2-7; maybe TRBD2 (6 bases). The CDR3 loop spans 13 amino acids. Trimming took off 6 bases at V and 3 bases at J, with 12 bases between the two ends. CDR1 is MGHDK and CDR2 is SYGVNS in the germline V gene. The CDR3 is CASSEEGNYEQYF. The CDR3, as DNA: TGTGCCAGCAGCGAGGAGGGAAACTACGAGCAGTACTTC.

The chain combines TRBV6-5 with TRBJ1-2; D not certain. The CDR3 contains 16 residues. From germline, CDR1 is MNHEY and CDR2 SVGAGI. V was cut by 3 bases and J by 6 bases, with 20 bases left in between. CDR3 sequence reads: CASSYYLRVGVNGYTF. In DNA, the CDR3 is TGTGCCAGCAGTTATTATCTGAGGGTCGGGGTGAATGGCTACACCTTC.